Below are 30 T cell receptor beta chains sequenced from a single sample in a study of CD8+ T cells in alopecia areata. Sequencing relied on a cDNA template that was reverse transcribed from extracted RNA. Assay: immunoSEQ multiplex PCR; the TCRdb copy retains only in-frame clones and omits some. The sample consists of approximately 200,000 clones, approximately 56% of them appearing once. Treatment: oral pan-JAK inhibitor, 5-10 mg twice daily. Sequenced here: CD4+ T cells sorted from blood, sampled at week 4, from a patient treated with tofacitinib. These receptors were collected from a human donor with alopecia areata.

This clone was recorded only once. The chain combines TRBV30 with TRBJ2-2; the D is unclear. The CDR3 is 13 residues long. V was pared by 1 base and J by 6 bases, with 9 bases between. CDR1 is GTSNPN and CDR2 is SVGIG in the germline V gene (reference sequence). The CDR3 loop is CAWSGILSGELFF. CDR3 nucleotides: TGTGCCTGGAGTGGTATCTTATCCGGGGAGCTGTTTTTT.

This clone was seen more than once but under ten times. This chain links TRBV19 with TRBJ1-1, with a weak D call TRBD1 (5 bases). This CDR3 comprises 15 residues. V was clipped by 6 bases and J by 0 bases, with 14 bases between them. From germline, CDR1 is LNHDA and CDR2 SQIVND (reference sequence). The CDR3 sequence: CASRKTDSLNTEAFF. The CDR3 DNA reads as TGTGCCAGTAGGAAGACAGACTCCCTGAACACTGAAGCTTTCTTT.

The J gene is TRBJ2-3, the V gene TRBV9; 8 bases are a match to TRBD2. The ends lost 6 bases at V and 1 base at J; junction bases unmatched: 4. CDR3 length equals 14 residues. Germline V gene sequence: CDR1 SGDLS, CDR2 YYNGEE. The CDR3 loop is CASTRRGGTDTQYF. The CDR3 coding sequence is TGTGCCAGCACGAGGCGGGGGGGCACAGATACGCAGTATTTT.

This chain links TRBV30 with TRBJ2-3; perhaps TRBD2 as D (5 bases). The V end lost 3 bases, the J end lost 2 bases, and 12 bases lay between the germline ends. This CDR3 spans 14 amino acids. CDR1 and CDR2 from the germline V gene are GTSNPN and SVGIG (reference sequence). The CDR3 region is CAWRGLADTDTQYF. The CDR3 DNA sequence: TGTGCCTGGAGAGGCCTAGCTGACACAGATACGCAGTATTTT.

J is TRBJ2-7 and V is TRBV7-2, with TRBD1 matching over 10 bases. Germline values: CDR1 SGHTA, CDR2 FQGNSA. Trimming cost V 1 base and J 3 bases; bases outside gene matches: 3. The CDR3 consists of 15 residues. The CDR3 sequence is CASSLDGTGVYEQYF. CDR3 coding DNA: TGTGCCAGCAGCTTAGATGGGACAGGGGTCTACGAGCAGTACTTC.

This clone was seen only a few times. The genes are TRBV28 and TRBJ2-6; 8 bases match TRBD1. Germline V gene data show CDR1 as MDHEN and CDR2 as SYDVKM. The length of the CDR3 is 17 residues. V trimming: 7 bases; J trimming: 4 bases; junction bases outside the gene matches: 12. Written as DNA, the CDR3 is TGTGCCAGCACCTTGACAGGGGAGTTTGTGGGGGCCAACGTCCTGACTTTC. It translates to CASTLTGEFVGANVLTF.

V is TRBV7-9 and J is TRBJ1-6; the D is unclear. CDR1 is SEHNR and CDR2 is FQNEAQ in the germline V gene (reference sequence). V was shortened by 1 base and J by 0 bases, with 4 bases between the two germline ends. The CDR3 contains 15 residues. The CDR3 region is CASSLGSSYNSPLHF. CDR3 nucleotides: TGTGCCAGCAGCTTAGGGAGCTCCTATAATTCACCCCTCCACTTT. Variable domain in full (rest from reference TRBV7-9 and TRBJ1-6): DTGVSQNPRHKITKRGQNVTFRCDPISEHNRLYWYRQTLGQGPEFLTYFQNEAQLEKSRLLSDRFSAERPKGSFSTLEIQRTEQGDSAMYLCASSLGSSYNSPLHFGNGTRLTVT.

The sample holds one count of this clone. In nucleotides, the CDR3 is TGTGCCAGCAGCCAGGTAGTGAAAGGCGAGCAGTACTTC. Encoded protein: CASSQVVKGEQYF. The gene calls are TRBV4-2 and TRBJ2-7; D gene uncertain. Germline-derived CDR1 and CDR2 are LGHNA and YNFKEQ. This CDR3 spans 13 amino acids. V was shortened by 3 bases and J by 6 bases, with 12 bases between the two germline ends.

The chain employs TRBV9 and TRBJ1-2, with TRBD1 matching over 9 bases. Germline V gene data show CDR1 as SGDLS and CDR2 as YYNGEE. V was clipped by 0 bases and J by 5 bases; unmatched bases: 5. The CDR3 has 15 residues. This chain's CDR3 is CASSVVRQGDYGYTF. The CDR3, as DNA: TGTGCCAGCAGCGTAGTAAGACAGGGGGATTATGGCTACACCTTC.

This clone has more than one count but fewer than ten. The chain employs TRBV7-9 and TRBJ1-3; D is undetermined. The V gene lost 2 bases and the J gene lost 14 bases, with 13 bases spanning the gap. The germline V gene has CDR1 SEHNR and CDR2 FQNEAQ (reference sequence). The CDR3 covers 12 residues. CDR3 bases: TGTGCCAGCAGCTTACCGAGGGTGGTCCTATATTTT. It codes for CASSLPRVVLYF.

The CDR3 loop reads CASSLVGQGDYEQYF. The DNA for the CDR3 is TGTGCCAGCAGCTTGGTGGGACAGGGGGACTACGAGCAGTACTTC. This sequence joins TRBV7-2 and TRBJ2-7; 11 bases fit TRBD1. The CDR3 covers 15 residues. Germline CDR1 is SGHTA and CDR2 is FQGNSA. Losses at the gene ends were 3 bases for V and 3 bases for J; bases not matched to a gene: 4.

This chain joins TRBV11-2 and TRBJ2-3, with D hard to call. The CDR3 is 16 residues long. Germline assignment: CDR1 SGHAT and CDR2 FQNNGV. The V end lost 3 bases, the J end lost 4 bases, and 17 bases lay between the germline ends. This CDR3 reads CASSFPPGRRADTQYF. The CDR3 DNA is TGTGCCAGCAGCTTCCCCCCTGGACGACGGGCAGATACGCAGTATTTT.

The chain links TRBV5-6 to TRBJ2-7, with unresolved D. The CDR3 is 12 amino acids. Germline loops: CDR1 SGHDT, CDR2 YYEEEE. Deletions cut 1 base from V and 4 bases from J, with 6 bases between. The CDR3, as DNA: TGTGCCAGCAGCTTGTCAGAATACGAGCAGTACTTC. Protein product: CASSLSEYEQYF.

The chain recombines TRBV6-5 with TRBJ2-5; no definite D call. CDR3 length equals 15 residues. Germline loops: CDR1 MNHEY, CDR2 SVGAGI. Trimming cost V 0 bases and J 5 bases, with 13 bases left between them. The CDR3 loop reads CASSYSRRATETQYF. CDR3 bases: TGTGCCAGCAGTTACTCAAGACGCGCTACGGAGACCCAGTACTTC.

The gene calls are TRBV7-8 and TRBJ2-7; 8 nucleotides line up with TRBD1. In germline, CDR1 is SGHVS, CDR2 FQNEAQ. The CDR3 runs 13 residues. Trimming took 5 bases from V and 2 from J; bases not matched to a gene: 2. The CDR3 region has the DNA TGTGCCAGCAGCCGGGACAGGCCCTACGAGCAGTACTTC. Translating it yields CASSRDRPYEQYF.

The chain has TRBV28 and TRBJ1-2; 8 bases are a match to TRBD1. CDR3 length: 14 amino acids. Unmatched junction bases numbered 7, after V lost 6 bases and J lost 4 bases. Per germline, CDR1 MDHEN and CDR2 SYDVKM. The CDR3 protein is CASRPPGQGYGYTF. CDR3 bases: TGTGCCAGCAGACCTCCCGGACAGGGCTATGGCTACACCTTC.

V usage is TRBV4-1 and J usage is TRBJ2-1, with TRBD2 as a possible D gene (6 bases). Germline V gene lookup returns CDR1 MGHRA and CDR2 YSYEKL. The CDR3 sequence is 16 residues long. V was cut by 6 bases and J by 5 bases, with 20 bases left in between. For the CDR3, the DNA is TGCGCCAGCAGAAACCCGACTAGTTGGCCCAACAATGAGCAGTTCTTC. Protein product: CASRNPTSWPNNEQFF.

This clone was seen just once. The gene calls are TRBV30 and TRBJ1-1, with D perhaps matching TRBD1 (5 bases). The CDR3 is made up of 12 amino acids. CDR1 and CDR2 from the germline V gene are GTSNPN and SVGIG (reference sequence). With 3 bases removed from V and 8 bases from J, the gap between germline ends came to 13 bases. CDR3 nucleotides: TGTGCCTGGAGGGTGACAGTCGGCGAAGCTTTCTTT. This gives the protein CAWRVTVGEAFF.

The gene calls are TRBV4-3 and TRBJ1-3; D ambiguous. Trimming removed 3 bases from V and 4 bases from J, with 10 bases in between. The CDR3 covers 14 residues. CDR1 and CDR2 (germline): LGHNA, YSLEER. CDR3 loop: CASSQLSWGNTIYF. The CDR3 DNA is TGCGCCAGCAGCCAGCTATCCTGGGGAAACACCATATATTTT.

The chain recombines TRBV7-2 with TRBJ1-2; 10 bases are shared with TRBD1. The CDR3 runs 15 residues. V shed 0 bases and J 6 bases; nucleotides not matched to a gene: 4. Germline V gives CDR1 SGHTA, CDR2 FQGNSA. This CDR3 reads CASSLARQGANGYTF. The CDR3 DNA reads TGTGCCAGCAGCTTAGCTCGACAGGGGGCAAATGGCTACACCTTC.

This chain joins TRBV7-2 and TRBJ2-5, with D possibly TRBD1 on 6 matching bases. The V end lost 1 base, the J end lost 5 bases, and 14 bases lay between the germline ends. This CDR3 is 15 amino acids long. Looked up from germline, CDR1 is SGHTA and CDR2 is FQGNSA. CDR3 nucleotide sequence: TGTGCCAGCAGCTTAGGGCAGGGGAATAGGGAGACCCAGTACTTC. Translation: CASSLGQGNRETQYF. The whole variable domain, filled in from reference TRBV7-2 and TRBJ2-5, reads GAGVSQSPSNKVTEKGKDVELRCDPISGHTALYWYRQSLGQGLEFLIYFQGNSAPDKSGLPSDRFSAERTGGSVSTLTIQRTQQEDSAVYLCASSLGQGNRETQYFGPGTRLLVL.

The CDR3 protein is CSVTRSGTDTQYF. The CDR3 DNA follows: TGCAGCGTAACTAGATCGGGGACAGATACGCAGTATTTT. The V call is TRBV29-1, the J call TRBJ2-3, with D maybe TRBD2 (5 bases). CDR3 length: 13 amino acids. Germline CDR1 reads SQVTM; CDR2 reads ANQGSEA. The V and J ends lost 6 bases and 3 bases respectively, with 13 bases between them.

The J gene is TRBJ1-5, the V gene TRBV27; no reliable D call. CDR1 and CDR2 from the germline V gene are MNHEY and SMNVEV (reference sequence). V shed 4 bases and J shed 3 bases, with 16 bases lying between them. The CDR3 totals 16 residues. The CDR3 DNA follows: TGTGCCAGCAGTTCCCAGTTTGCATCTTACAATCAGCCCCAGCATTTT. Its translation: CASSSQFASYNQPQHF.

This clone was seen more than once but under ten times. This rearrangement joins TRBV15 to TRBJ1-2; D is ambiguous. The CDR3 runs 12 residues. Deletions cut 0 bases from V and 7 bases from J, with 6 bases between. The germline V gene encodes CDR1 LNHNV and CDR2 YYDKDF (reference sequence). This CDR3 is CATSRDLVGYTF. In nucleotides, the CDR3 is TGTGCCACCAGCAGAGATCTTGTTGGCTACACCTTC.

The chain recombines TRBV30 with TRBJ2-3; D gene unclear. Trimming took 5 bases from V and 0 from J, leaving 12 bases between them. Germline lookup yields CDR1 GTSNPN and CDR2 SVGIG (reference sequence). This CDR3 has 14 residues. Written as DNA, the CDR3 is TGTGCCTGGGCCCCCGGTGGGAGCACAGATACGCAGTATTTT. It is translated as CAWAPGGSTDTQYF. The full variable domain, in which reference TRBV30 and TRBJ2-3 provide the parts outside the CDR3, is SQTIHQWPATLVQPVGSPLSLECTVEGTSNPNLYWYRQAAGRGLQLLFYSVGIGQISSEVPQNLSASRPQDRQFILSSKKLLLSDSGFYLCAWAPGGSTDTQYFGPGTRLTVL.

This clone showed up just a few times. V usage is TRBV4-1 and J usage is TRBJ1-5; a weak D match, TRBD1 (6 bases). Germline-derived CDR1 and CDR2 are MGHRA and YSYEKL. The CDR3 length is 17 residues. With 3 bases removed from V and 4 bases from J, the gap between germline ends came to 19 bases. For the CDR3, the DNA is TGCGCCAGCAGCCAGGGGGCGGCCCTTAAGAGGAATCAGCCCCAGCATTTT. As protein: CASSQGAALKRNQPQHF.

The chain uses TRBV2 and TRBJ1-2; D is undetermined. The CDR3 contains 12 residues. V was cut by 7 bases and J by 6 bases, with 12 bases left in between. Germline V CDR1 and CDR2: SNHLY, FYNNEI. The DNA of the CDR3 is TGTGCCAGCAAACCCCTGGTTCATGGCTACACCTTC. It specifies CASKPLVHGYTF.

This clone was seen more than once but under ten times. No conserved phenylalanine or tryptophan is present at the end of the CDR3, so a read error is the likely explanation. It is unclear where the CDR3 begins or ends on the DNA, so no DNA is shown, and the CDR3 is as TCRdb lists it. This chain connects TRBV27 to TRBJ2-4; no DNA check was done on the table's D call, TRBD2. Germline-derived CDR1 and CDR2 are MNHEY and SMNVEV (reference sequence). With termini counted, the CDR3 has 12 amino acids. Here the CDR3 reads CASSLLAGGPHV.

J is TRBJ1-2 and V is TRBV5-1, with TRBD1 matching 7 bases. Germline trimming cut 2 bases from V and 8 bases from J; bases unmatched to any gene: 6. Germline V CDR1 and CDR2: SGHRS, YFSETQ. The CDR3 sequence is 13 residues long. The CDR3 bases are TGCGCCAGCAGCTTTGGCAGGGGGGACGGCTACACCTTC. It yields the protein CASSFGRGDGYTF.

The chain joins TRBV6-1 to TRBJ1-1; 8 bases line up with TRBD1. V was clipped by 4 bases and J by 1 base; unmatched bases: 8. In germline, CDR1 is MNHNS, CDR2 SASEGT. The CDR3 runs to 16 residues. The CDR3 here is CASSAGGAGGNTEAFF. CDR3 nucleotides: TGTGCCAGCAGTGCAGGGGGCGCGGGCGGGAACACTGAAGCTTTCTTT.